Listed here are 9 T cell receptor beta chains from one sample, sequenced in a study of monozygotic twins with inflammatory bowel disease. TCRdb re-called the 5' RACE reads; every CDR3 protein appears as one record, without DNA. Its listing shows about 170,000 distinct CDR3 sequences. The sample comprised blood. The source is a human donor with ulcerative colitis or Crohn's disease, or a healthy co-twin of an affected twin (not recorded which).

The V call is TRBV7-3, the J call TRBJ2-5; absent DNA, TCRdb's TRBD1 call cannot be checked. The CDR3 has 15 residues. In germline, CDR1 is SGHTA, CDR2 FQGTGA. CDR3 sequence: CASSLTADSKETQYF.

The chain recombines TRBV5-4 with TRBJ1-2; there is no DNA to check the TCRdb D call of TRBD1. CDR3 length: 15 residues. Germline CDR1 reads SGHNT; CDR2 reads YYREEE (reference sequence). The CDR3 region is CASSLAHGGNYGYTF.

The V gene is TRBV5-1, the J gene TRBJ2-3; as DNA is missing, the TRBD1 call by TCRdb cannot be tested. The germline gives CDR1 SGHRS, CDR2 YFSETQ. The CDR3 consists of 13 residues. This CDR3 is CASSASGVDTQYF.

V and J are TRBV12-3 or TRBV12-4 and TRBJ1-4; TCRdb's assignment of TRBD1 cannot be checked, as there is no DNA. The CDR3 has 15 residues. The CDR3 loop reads CASNPIGTANEKPFF.

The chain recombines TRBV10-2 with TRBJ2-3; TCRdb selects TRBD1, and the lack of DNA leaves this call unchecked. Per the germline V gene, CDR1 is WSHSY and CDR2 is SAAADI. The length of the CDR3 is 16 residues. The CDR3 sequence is CASSEPKKGATDTQYF.

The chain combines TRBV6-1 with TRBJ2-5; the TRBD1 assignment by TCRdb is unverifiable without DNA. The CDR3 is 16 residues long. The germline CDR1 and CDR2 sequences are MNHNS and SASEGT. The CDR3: CASSRSRDRGRETQYF.

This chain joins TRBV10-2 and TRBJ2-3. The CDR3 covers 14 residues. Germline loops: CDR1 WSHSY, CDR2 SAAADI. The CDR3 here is CASSESTSTDTQYF.

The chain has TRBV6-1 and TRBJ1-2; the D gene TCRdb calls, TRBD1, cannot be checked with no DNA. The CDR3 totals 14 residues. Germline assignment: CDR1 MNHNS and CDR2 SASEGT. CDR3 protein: CASTTWTGNYGYTF.

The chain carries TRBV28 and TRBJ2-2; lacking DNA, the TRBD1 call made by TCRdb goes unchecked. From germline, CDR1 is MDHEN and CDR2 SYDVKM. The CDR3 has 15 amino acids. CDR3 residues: CASRRDRGLAGELFF. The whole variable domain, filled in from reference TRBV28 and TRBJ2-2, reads DVKVTQSSRYLVKRTGEKVFLECVQDMDHENMFWYRQDPGLGLRLIYFSYDVKMKEKGDIPEGYSVSREKKERFSLILESASTNQTSMYLCASRRDRGLAGELFFGEGSRLTVL.